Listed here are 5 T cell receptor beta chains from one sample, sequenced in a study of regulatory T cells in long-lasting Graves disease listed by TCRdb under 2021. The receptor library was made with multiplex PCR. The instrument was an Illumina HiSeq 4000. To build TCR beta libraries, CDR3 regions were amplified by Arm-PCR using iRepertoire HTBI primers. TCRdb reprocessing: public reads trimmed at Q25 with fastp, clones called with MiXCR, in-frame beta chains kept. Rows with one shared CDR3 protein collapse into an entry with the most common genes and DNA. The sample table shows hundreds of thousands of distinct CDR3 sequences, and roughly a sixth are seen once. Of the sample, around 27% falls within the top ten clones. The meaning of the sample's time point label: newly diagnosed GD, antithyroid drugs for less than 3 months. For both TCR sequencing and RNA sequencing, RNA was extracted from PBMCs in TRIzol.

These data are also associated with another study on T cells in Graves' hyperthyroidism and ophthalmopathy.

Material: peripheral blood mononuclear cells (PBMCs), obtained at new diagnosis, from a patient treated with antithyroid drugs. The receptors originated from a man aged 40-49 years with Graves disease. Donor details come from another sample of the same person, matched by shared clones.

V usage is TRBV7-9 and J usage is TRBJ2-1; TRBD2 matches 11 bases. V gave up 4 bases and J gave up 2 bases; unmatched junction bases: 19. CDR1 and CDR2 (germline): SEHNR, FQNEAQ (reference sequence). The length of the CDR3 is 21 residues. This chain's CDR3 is CASSSAVGTSGRRSPYNEQFF. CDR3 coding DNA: TGTGCCAGCAGCTCGGCCGTTGGGACTAGCGGTAGACGTAGCCCCTACAATGAGCAGTTCTTC.

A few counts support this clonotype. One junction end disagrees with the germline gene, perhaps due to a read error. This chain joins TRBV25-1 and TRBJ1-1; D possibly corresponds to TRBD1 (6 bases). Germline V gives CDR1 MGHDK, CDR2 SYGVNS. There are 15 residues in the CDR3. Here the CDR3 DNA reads TGTGCCAGCAGTGAATCGCGGCAGGGGAACTCTGAAGCTTTCTTT. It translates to CASSESRQGNSEAFF.

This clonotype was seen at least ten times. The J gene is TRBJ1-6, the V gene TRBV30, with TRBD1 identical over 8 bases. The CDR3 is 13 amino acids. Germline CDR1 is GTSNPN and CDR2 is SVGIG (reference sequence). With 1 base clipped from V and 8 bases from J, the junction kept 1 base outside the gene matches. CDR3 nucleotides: TGTGCCTGGAGTGGACAGGGGTATTCACCCCTCCACTTT. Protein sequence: CAWSGQGYSPLHF.

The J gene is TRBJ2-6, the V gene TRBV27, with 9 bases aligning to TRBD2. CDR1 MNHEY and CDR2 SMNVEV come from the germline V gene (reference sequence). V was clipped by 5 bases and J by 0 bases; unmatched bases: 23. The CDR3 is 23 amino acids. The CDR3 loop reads CASSPPHRPLAGKGGSGANVLTF. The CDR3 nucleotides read TGTGCCAGCAGTCCGCCCCACCGGCCCCTAGCGGGGAAGGGGGGCTCTGGGGCCAACGTCCTGACTTTC.

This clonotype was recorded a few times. Here the CDR3 DNA reads TGTGCCAGCTCACCAGTAGTTAGGGCGAGTAGCACAGATACGCAGTATTTT. Translating gives CASSPVVRASSTDTQYF. V and J are TRBV18 and TRBJ2-3; D uncertain. V shed 2 bases and J shed 0 bases, with 15 bases lying between them. The germline CDR1 and CDR2 sequences are KGHSH and LQKENI. The CDR3 consists of 17 residues.